These 13 T cell receptor beta chains share one sample of origin, sequenced in a study of technical replicates of blood from a handful of donors. Sequencing was performed with immunoSEQ multiplex PCR; in TCRdb, only in-frame clones are kept and a portion is missing. The sample holds tens of thousands of clones; 90% to 95% are singletons and the top ten take about 0.24%. Input material: T cells isolated from PBMCs. The receptors originated from a human donor in good health.

The chain has TRBV5-6 and TRBJ2-7; 10 positions match TRBD1. V was pared by 2 bases and J by 5 bases, with 7 bases of the junction left unmatched. Germline V gene data show CDR1 as SGHDT and CDR2 as YYEEEE. CDR3 length: 15 residues. The CDR3 DNA follows: TGTGCCAGCAGCTTTTCGGGACAGGGGTATGACGAGCAGTACTTC. The encoded protein is CASSFSGQGYDEQYF.

This rearrangement joins TRBV9 to TRBJ1-4; D remains ambiguous. Germline V gene data show CDR1 as SGDLS and CDR2 as YYNGEE. Trimming left V 2 bases short and J 0 bases short, with 5 bases between. This CDR3 spans 14 amino acids. This chain's CDR3 is CASSVEATNEKLFF. The DNA for the CDR3 is TGTGCCAGCAGCGTTGAGGCAACTAATGAAAAACTGTTTTTT.

The CDR3 DNA reads as TGTGCCAGCAGTGAATGGGGATTGGGGCCGCATTCGAACACTGAAGCTTTCTTT. It is translated as CASSEWGLGPHSNTEAFF. The chain joins TRBV6-1 to TRBJ1-1, with a possible D match to TRBD1 (5 bases). Germline loops: CDR1 MNHNS, CDR2 SASEGT. The V end was cut by 2 bases, the J end by 1 base, with 20 bases between. The CDR3 is made up of 18 amino acids.

The CDR3 reads CASSPLAGGPETQYF. CDR3 nucleotide sequence: TGTGCCAGCAGCCCCTTAGCGGGGGGGCCAGAGACCCAGTACTTC. The rearrangement uses TRBV7-2 and TRBJ2-5; 11 nucleotides match TRBD2. This CDR3 region has 15 residues. Germline V gives CDR1 SGHTA, CDR2 FQGNSA. V trimming: 5 bases; J trimming: 4 bases; junction bases outside the gene matches: 6.

The rearrangement uses TRBV6-5 and TRBJ2-2, with TRBD1 as a possible D gene (7 bases). V shed 1 base and J shed 3 bases, with 12 bases lying between them. The CDR3 is 16 residues long. CDR1 and CDR2 (germline): MNHEY, SVGAGI. CDR3 sequence: CASSYYGRGDTGELFF. The CDR3, as DNA: TGTGCCAGCAGTTACTACGGCAGGGGGGACACCGGGGAGCTGTTTTTT.

The rearrangement joins TRBV6-5 to TRBJ2-2; D not certain. CDR1 and CDR2 from the germline V gene are MNHEY and SVGAGI. Trimming took 5 bases from V and 6 from J, leaving 10 bases between them. The CDR3 covers 13 residues. CDR3 bases: TGTGCCAGCAGTCCCGTTGAGGCCGGGGAGCTGTTTTTT. Protein product: CASSPVEAGELFF.

The V call is TRBV6-1, the J call TRBJ2-1; 14 bases agree with TRBD2. Germline V gene data show CDR1 as MNHNS and CDR2 as SASEGT. V lost 6 bases to trimming and J lost 15 bases; unmatched junction nucleotides: 4. The CDR3 runs 12 residues. CDR3 loop: CASRRLAGGWFF. The CDR3 DNA reads TGTGCCAGCAGACGACTAGCGGGAGGGTGGTTCTTC.

The V and J genes are TRBV19 and TRBJ1-1; 8 positions match TRBD1. CDR1 is LNHDA, CDR2 SQIVND, per germline (reference sequence). The J segment lost 5 bases and the V segment lost 7 bases, leaving 12 bases of the junction unmatched. This CDR3 has 15 amino acids. CDR3 sequence (DNA): TGTGCCAGTATTACCCAGGGGGCAGGTATGACTGAAGCTTTCTTT. Its protein product is CASITQGAGMTEAFF.

V and J are TRBV7-6 and TRBJ2-5, with 8 positions matching TRBD2. The CDR3 length is 15 residues. The V gene end was trimmed by 4 bases and the J gene end by 2 bases; junction bases not matched to a gene: 6. CDR1 SGHVS and CDR2 FNYEAQ come from the germline V gene. The CDR3 spells CASSSPGGTQETQYF. The CDR3 nucleotides are TGTGCCAGCAGCTCACCGGGGGGGACTCAAGAGACCCAGTACTTC.

The chain links TRBV7-6 to TRBJ1-2; unclear D gene. This CDR3 spans 15 amino acids. CDR1 and CDR2 from the germline V gene are SGHVS and FNYEAQ. The V and J ends lost 2 bases and 0 bases respectively, with 10 bases between them. The CDR3 bases are TGTGCCAGCAGCTTAACTCCTTTGGCTAACTATGGCTACACCTTC. Amino acids: CASSLTPLANYGYTF.

The chain links TRBV6-4 to TRBJ2-2; possibly TRBD1 for D (6 bases). The CDR3 is made up of 14 amino acids. Germline values: CDR1 MRHNA, CDR2 SNTAGT. Between the trimmed V and J ends, which lost 3 bases and 1 base, there was a span of 6 bases. The CDR3 sequence: CASSEGGNTGELFF. CDR3 DNA sequence: TGTGCCAGCAGTGAAGGGGGGAACACCGGGGAGCTGTTTTTT.

The CDR3 DNA follows: TGCGCCAGCAGCCACTTGACAGGCTCAGATGGCTACACCTTC. It codes for CASSHLTGSDGYTF. The chain joins TRBV4-1 to TRBJ1-2; tentatively, D is TRBD1 (6 bases). V was shortened by 3 bases and J by 6 bases, with 14 bases between the two germline ends. The CDR3 consists of 14 residues. From germline, CDR1 is MGHRA and CDR2 YSYEKL.

This clone is a singleton in its sample. This chain connects TRBV5-1 to TRBJ2-3; unclear D gene. The germline V gene encodes CDR1 SGHRS and CDR2 YFSETQ. V lost 0 bases and J lost 6, with 8 bases in between. CDR3 length: 13 amino acids. The CDR3 DNA reads as TGCGCCAGCAGCTTGGCCCCAGCGGATACGCAGTATTTT. Protein: CASSLAPADTQYF.